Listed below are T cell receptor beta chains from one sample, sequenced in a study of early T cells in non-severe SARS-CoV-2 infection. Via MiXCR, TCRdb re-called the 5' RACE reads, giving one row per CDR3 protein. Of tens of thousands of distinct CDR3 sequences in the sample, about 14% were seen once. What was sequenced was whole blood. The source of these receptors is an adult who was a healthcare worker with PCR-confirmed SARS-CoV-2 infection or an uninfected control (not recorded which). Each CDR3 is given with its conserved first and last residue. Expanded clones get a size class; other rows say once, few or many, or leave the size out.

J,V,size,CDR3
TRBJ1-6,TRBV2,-,CASRGWQKFNSPLHF
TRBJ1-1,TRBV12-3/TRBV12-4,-,CASSPIGGHTEAFF
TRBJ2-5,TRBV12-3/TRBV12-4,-,CASSLALPGTSQTQYF
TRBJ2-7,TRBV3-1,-,CASSQELRHYEQYF
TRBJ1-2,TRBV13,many,CASSLQGRPNYGYTF
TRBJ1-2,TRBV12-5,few,CASGLARPYGYTF
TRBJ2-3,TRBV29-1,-,CSVDGDPRAGDTQYF
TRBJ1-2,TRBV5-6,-,CASRDRDNYGYTF
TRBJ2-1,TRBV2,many,CASARDRNYNEQFF
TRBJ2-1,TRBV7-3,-,CASSPSGLAGGTYNEQFF
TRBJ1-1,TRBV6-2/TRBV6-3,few,CASSYGRNTEAFF
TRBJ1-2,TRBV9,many,CASSLQGGYGYTF
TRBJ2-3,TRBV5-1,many,CASSLESDTQYF
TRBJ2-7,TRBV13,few,CASSSGTGDWSSYEQYF
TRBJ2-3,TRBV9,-,CASSDRLSTDTQYF
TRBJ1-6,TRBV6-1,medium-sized,CASSDLPLHF
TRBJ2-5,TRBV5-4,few,CASSRRQGTQETQYF
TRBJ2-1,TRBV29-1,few,CSVGIKLSGEQFF
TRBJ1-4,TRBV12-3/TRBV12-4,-,CASSFQTGGKKLFF
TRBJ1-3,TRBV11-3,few,CASSPDAGNTIYF
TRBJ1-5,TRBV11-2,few,CASSPVGNQPQHF
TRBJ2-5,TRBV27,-,CASSPAPVSGIQETQYF
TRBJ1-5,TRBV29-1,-,CSAGQGNQPQHF
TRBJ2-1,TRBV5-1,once,CASSLGDLSYNEQFF
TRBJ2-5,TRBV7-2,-,CASSLSSGVETQYF
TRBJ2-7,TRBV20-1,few,CSARPQTGSYEQYF
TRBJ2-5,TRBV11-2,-,CASSPSDRAQTQYF
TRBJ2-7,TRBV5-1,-,CASSPSGTLGHEQYF
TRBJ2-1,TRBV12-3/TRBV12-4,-,CASSAGMAGGSYNEQFF
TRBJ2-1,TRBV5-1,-,CASSLVDNNEQFF
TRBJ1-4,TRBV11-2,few,CASSLAGGLNEKLFF
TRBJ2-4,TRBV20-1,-,CSARVLAKNIQYF
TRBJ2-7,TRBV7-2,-,CASSFPGTGREQYF